This section outlines one T cell receptor (beta chain) sequence together with its context. The target antigen is unknown. These data originate in a study of beta chain features in type 1 diabetes. Findings and limits, study-wide: Sequencing from cDNA could over-represent high-TCR-expressing cells. Healthy donors had naive, central memory and Treg TCRB repertoires that appeared less similar than those seen among patients. PCR might favor shorter templates, but any such skew would affect patients and controls equally. Type 1 diabetes patients had VDJ junctions that carried fewer insertions and more deletions.

cDNA synthesis used the whole RNA isolate, giving expressed TCRB sequences. TCRdb's table, derived via immunoSEQ multiplex PCR, lists solely in-frame clones and lacks some. Found here are tens of thousands of clones, roughly three quarters of them singletons; the top ten hold over 2%. The sequence came from a woman between 40 and 55 years old in good health. Sequenced input: Tregs from blood.

The CDR3 loop reads CASSRDLGTEAFF. Here the CDR3 DNA reads TGTGCCAGCAGCCGGGATTTGGGCACTGAAGCTTTCTTT. This sequence joins TRBV7-2 and TRBJ1-1; D call uncertain. The V gene lost 5 bases and the J gene lost 4 bases, with 11 bases spanning the gap. Germline V CDR1 and CDR2: SGHTA, FQGNSA. The CDR3 extends over 13 amino acids.